These 19 T cell receptor beta chains were sequenced from one sample in a study of regulatory T cells in long-lasting Graves disease. Combining iRepertoire HTBI primers with Arm-PCR of CDR3 regions, the authors built TCR beta libraries. TCRdb re-derived calls from the multiplex PCR reads in MiXCR, one entry per CDR3 protein. The sample has 400,000 to 450,000 distinct CDR3 sequences; around 24% are singletons. The time point here: persistent/refractory GD, antithyroid drugs over 5 years with positive TRAb. PBMCs provided the RNA from which the TCR library was made. This material consisted of peripheral blood mononuclear cells (PBMCs), taken when the disease was refractory, from a patient treated with antithyroid drugs. These receptor sequences come from a female donor with Graves disease.

This clonotype was seen a handful of times. The chain uses TRBV24-1 and TRBJ2-2, with 7 bases matching TRBD1. There are 14 residues in the CDR3. Germline V gene lookup returns CDR1 KGHDR and CDR2 SFDVKD. Trimming cost V 6 bases and J 7 bases; bases outside gene matches: 7. The DNA for the CDR3 is TGTGCCACCAGTACAGGGGTAAATGGCGGGGAGCTGTTTTTT. Protein: CATSTGVNGGELFF.

This clonotype was observed a handful of times. The rearrangement links TRBV10-3 to TRBJ2-5; 8 bases are a match to TRBD1. Germline V gene sequence: CDR1 ENHRY, CDR2 SYGVKD. J gave up 2 bases and V 2 bases, and 4 bases lay outside the gene matches. The CDR3 has 15 residues. For the CDR3, the DNA is TGTGCCATCAGTGAGACCACAGGGGGACAAGAGACCCAGTACTTC. Translating it yields CAISETTGGQETQYF.

Many counts were recorded for this clonotype. J is TRBJ2-7 and V is TRBV7-2; D possibly corresponds to TRBD1 (5 bases). Trimming removed 1 base at V and 4 bases at J, with 14 bases between. Germline values: CDR1 SGHTA, CDR2 FQGNSA. This CDR3 is built from 15 residues. The CDR3 nucleotides are TGTGCCAGCAGCTTAGGGTCCCAGGGTCTTTACGAGCAGTACTTC. Amino acids: CASSLGSQGLYEQYF.

For this clonotype: A much larger clonotype is one base distant, so this may be a read error. The V gene is TRBV27, the J gene TRBJ1-5; 9 nucleotides line up with TRBD1. The CDR3 totals 15 residues. Germline values: CDR1 MNHEY, CDR2 SMNVEV (reference sequence). DNA for the CDR3: TGTGCCAGCAGTTTATACACAGGGGGCGACCAGCTCCAGCATTTT. This encodes CASSLYTGGDQLQHF.

The table lists this clonotype with many counts. The V call is TRBV6-1, the J call TRBJ2-7; the D is unclear. The germline V gene encodes CDR1 MNHNS and CDR2 SASEGT. The CDR3 contains 15 residues. Trimming pared 0 bases from V and 7 bases from J, leaving 16 bases between. The CDR3 is CASSEAWTSALEQYF. Here the CDR3 DNA reads TGTGCCAGCAGTGAAGCGTGGACCTCGGCCCTGGAGCAGTACTTC.

V is TRBV12-3 or TRBV12-4 and J is TRBJ1-5; no clear D. The ends were cut back, 3 bases at V and 5 bases at J, with 11 bases in the middle. The CDR3 covers 14 residues. CDR3 sequence (DNA): TGTGCCAGCAGTTTGTCGGGTCCCGATCAGCCCCAGCATTTT. Residues: CASSLSGPDQPQHF.

This clonotype came up a few times. V and J are TRBV7-2 and TRBJ2-7; D is ambiguous. CDR3 size: 13 residues. Per the germline V gene, CDR1 is SGHTA and CDR2 is FQGNSA. The germline V and J ends were trimmed by 0 bases and 5 bases, with 8 bases remaining between them. CDR3 DNA: TGTGCCAGCAGCTTAGCGCTTGCTAACGAGCAGTACTTC. Amino acids: CASSLALANEQYF.

This clonotype showed up many times. The chain recombines TRBV20-1 with TRBJ1-2; the D gene is possibly TRBD1 (5 bases). The CDR3 has 14 amino acids. Germline CDR1 reads DFQATT; CDR2 reads SNEGSKA (reference sequence). With 6 bases removed from V and 1 base from J, the gap between germline ends came to 15 bases. The CDR3 DNA reads as TGCAGTGCGGAGCCCCCGGGACTTAACTATGGCTACACCTTC. Residues: CSAEPPGLNYGYTF.

This clonotype occurred a few times. V is TRBV12-3 or TRBV12-4 and J is TRBJ1-5; 10 bases match TRBD1. The CDR3 extends over 14 amino acids. Trimming took 6 bases from V and 5 from J; bases not matched to a gene: 4. The CDR3, as DNA: TGTGCCAGCAGCGACAGGGGGCCCTATCAGCCCCAGCATTTT. Encoded protein: CASSDRGPYQPQHF.

This chain connects TRBV27 to TRBJ1-3, with 11 bases aligning to TRBD1. This CDR3 has 14 residues. From germline, CDR1 is MNHEY and CDR2 SMNVEV (reference sequence). Trimming at V came to 6 bases and at J to 9 bases, leaving 7 bases not matched to a gene. In DNA, the CDR3 is TGTGCCAGCAGGCCCGGACAGGGGGCGGGCACCATATATTTT. Translation: CASRPGQGAGTIYF.

There are many counts of this clonotype. The chain has TRBV7-2 and TRBJ1-2, with no clear D. Deletions cut 5 bases from V and 0 bases from J, with 19 bases between. Per germline, CDR1 SGHTA and CDR2 FQGNSA. The CDR3 sequence is 17 residues long. The CDR3 sequence: CASSRYSGNQANYGYTF. CDR3 DNA: TGTGCCAGCAGCCGATATTCGGGGAATCAAGCTAACTATGGCTACACCTTC.

In this sample, this clonotype turned up many times. V is TRBV28 and J is TRBJ2-7; D is perhaps TRBD1 (5 bases). The CDR3 has 14 amino acids. The V gene's germline CDR1 is MDHEN and CDR2 SYDVKM. V shed 5 bases and J shed 4 bases, with 15 bases lying between them. The CDR3, as DNA: TGTGCCAGCAGTCTGGTGCAGGGTAAATACGAGCAGTACTTC. Translated, it gives CASSLVQGKYEQYF.

As for this clonotype: Only one base separates this from a far larger clonotype, so it likely reflects a read error. The chain couples TRBV2 to TRBJ2-5; 8 bases are a match to TRBD1. The end of the DNA aligns better with TRBJ2-7, so the J call may be wrong. The CDR3 consists of 16 residues. Germline assignment: CDR1 SNHLY and CDR2 FYNNEI. The CDR3 DNA is TGTGCCTGCAGTGAACCGCAGGGGGCTGGGGCGTACGAGCAGTACTTC. Residues: CACSEPQGAGAYEQYF.

This clonotype has a count of ten or more. V is TRBV2 and J is TRBJ1-1; no firm D call. V shed 3 bases and J shed 7 bases, with 6 bases lying between them. In germline, CDR1 is SNHLY, CDR2 FYNNEI. There are 11 residues in the CDR3. CDR3 coding DNA: TGTGCCAGCAGTGAGGAGATTGAAGCTTTCTTT. Residues: CASSEEIEAFF.

This clonotype was detected only a few times. This chain uses TRBV14 with TRBJ1-1; D is unresolved. Germline loops: CDR1 SGHDN, CDR2 FVKESK. The length of the CDR3 is 15 residues. The germline V and J ends were trimmed by 2 bases and 1 base, with 11 bases remaining between them. DNA for the CDR3: TGTGCCAGCAGCCAACGACAACTCCCGAACACTGAAGCTTTCTTT. Its protein is CASSQRQLPNTEAFF.

This clonotype was seen ten or more times. The V and J genes are TRBV20-1 and TRBJ2-7, with D unresolved. The V gene lost 3 bases and the J gene lost 0 bases, with 6 bases spanning the gap. CDR1 DFQATT and CDR2 SNEGSKA come from the germline V gene (reference sequence). There are 12 residues in the CDR3. The CDR3 DNA sequence: TGCAGTGCTAGGCTACCCTCCTACGAGCAGTACTTC. Translating gives CSARLPSYEQYF.

This clonotype was seen only a few times. The V gene is TRBV25-1, the J gene TRBJ1-4; 11 bases agree with TRBD1. V was pared by 0 bases and J by 7 bases, with 10 bases of the junction left unmatched. The germline V gene has CDR1 MGHDK and CDR2 SYGVNS. This CDR3 spans 18 amino acids. The CDR3 loop reads CASSEYLLPGQGGEKLFF. The CDR3 bases are TGTGCCAGCAGTGAATATCTACTTCCGGGACAGGGGGGTGAAAAACTGTTTTTT.

There are a few counts of this clonotype. CDR3 amino acids: CASSLARGTLGEKLFF. CDR3 bases: TGTGCCAGCAGCTTAGCGCGAGGCACCCTAGGTGAAAAACTGTTTTTT. The chain joins TRBV7-9 to TRBJ1-4; D gene unclear. Germline CDR1 is SEHNR and CDR2 is FQNEAQ (reference sequence). The CDR3 loop spans 16 amino acids. Trimming stripped 0 bases from V and 7 bases from J, with 15 bases between.

The CDR3 bases are TGTGCCACCAGCAGAGATCAGGGCAGGTTCACTGGAAACACCATATATTTT. Translating it yields CATSRDQGRFTGNTIYF. The chain links TRBV15 to TRBJ1-3, with a weak D call TRBD1 (5 bases). V was shortened by 0 bases and J by 2 bases, with 14 bases between the two germline ends. Germline CDR1 and CDR2: LNHNV and YYDKDF (reference sequence). The CDR3 is 17 residues long.